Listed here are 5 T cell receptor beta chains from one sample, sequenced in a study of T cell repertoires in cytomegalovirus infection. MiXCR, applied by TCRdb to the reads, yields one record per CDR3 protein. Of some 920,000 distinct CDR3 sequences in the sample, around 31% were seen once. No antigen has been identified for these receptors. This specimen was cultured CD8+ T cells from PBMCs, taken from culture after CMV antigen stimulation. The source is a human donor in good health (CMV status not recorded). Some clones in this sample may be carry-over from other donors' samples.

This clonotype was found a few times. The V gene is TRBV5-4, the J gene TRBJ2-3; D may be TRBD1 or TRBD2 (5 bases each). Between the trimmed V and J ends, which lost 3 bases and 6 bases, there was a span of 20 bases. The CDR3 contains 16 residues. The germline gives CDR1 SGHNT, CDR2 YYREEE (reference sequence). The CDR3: CASSSAVRDGRDTQYF. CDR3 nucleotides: TGTGCCAGCAGCTCTGCGGTTCGGGACGGGCGGGATACGCAGTATTTT. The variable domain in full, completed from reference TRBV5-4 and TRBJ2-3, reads ETGVTQSPTHLIKTRGQQVTLRCSSQSGHNTVSWYQQALGQGPQFIFQYYREEENGRGNFPPRFSGLQFPNYSSELNVNALELDDSALYLCASSSAVRDGRDTQYFGPGTRLTVL.

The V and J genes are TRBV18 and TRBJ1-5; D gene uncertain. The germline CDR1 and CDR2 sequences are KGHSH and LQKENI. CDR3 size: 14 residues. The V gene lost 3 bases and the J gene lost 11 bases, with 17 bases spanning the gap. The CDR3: CASSPGPDLRSQHF. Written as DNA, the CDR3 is TGTGCCAGCTCACCCGGACCCGACCTTCGGTCCCAGCATTTT. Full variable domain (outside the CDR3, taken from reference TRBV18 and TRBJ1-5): NAGVMQNPRHLVRRRGQEARLRCSPMKGHSHVYWYRQLPEEGLKFMVYLQKENIIDESGMPKERFSAEFPKEGPSILRIQQVVRGDSAAYFCASSPGPDLRSQHFGDGTRLSIL.

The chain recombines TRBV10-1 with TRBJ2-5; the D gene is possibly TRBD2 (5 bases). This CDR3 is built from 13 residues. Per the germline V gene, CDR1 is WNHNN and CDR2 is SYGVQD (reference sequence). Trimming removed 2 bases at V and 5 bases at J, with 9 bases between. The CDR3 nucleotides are TGCGCCAGCAGTGAGAGAGGGATTGAGACCCAGTACTTC. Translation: CASSERGIETQYF.

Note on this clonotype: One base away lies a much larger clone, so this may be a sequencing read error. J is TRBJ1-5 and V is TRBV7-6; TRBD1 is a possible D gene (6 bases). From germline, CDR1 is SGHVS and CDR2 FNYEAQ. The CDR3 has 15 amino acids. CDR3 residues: CASSLIEDSKQPQHF. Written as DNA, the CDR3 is TGTGCCAGCAGCTTAATCGAGGACAGCAAACAGCCCCAGCATTTT.

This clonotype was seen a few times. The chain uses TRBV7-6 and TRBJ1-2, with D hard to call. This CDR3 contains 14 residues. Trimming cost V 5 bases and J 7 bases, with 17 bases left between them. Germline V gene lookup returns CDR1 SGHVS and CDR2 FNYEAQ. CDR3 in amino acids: CASSPGPGKGGYTF. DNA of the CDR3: TGTGCCAGCAGCCCGGGTCCGGGCAAGGGTGGCTACACCTTC.